This TCR beta chain was found in a study of T cells expressing NK-cell markers. Study details: CD3+CD56+NKG2C+, CD3+CD56+NKG2C- and CD3+CD56-NKG2C+ T cells, once sorted, supplied the TCR beta repertoires.

Study results and limitations: In a group of several donors, dominant NKG2C+ clonotypes represented roughly 1.0-7.0% of CD8+ T cells. It is unclear if expanded NKG2C-expressing clones target HCMV antigens.

The CDR3 sequence is 14 residues long. The V gene's germline CDR1 is MNHEY and CDR2 SMNVEV (reference sequence). Libraries used 5'RACE template switching adding universal primer site and UMIs. TCRdb derives one entry per CDR3 protein from the 5' RACE reads, leaving out DNA. The sample includes some 390,000 distinct CDR3 sequences. Remarks on this clonotype: Its antigen is unidentified.

The specimen was blood T cells: a sorted CD56 or NKG2C T cell subset, CD4+ or CD8+ T cells, or bulk PBMC T cells (not recorded which). The sequence was collected from a woman aged 45 to 65 in good health. V gene TRBV27 combines with J gene TRBJ1-2; lacking DNA, the TRBD1 call made by TCRdb goes unchecked. The CDR3 is CATAGGPSNYGYTF.